This T cell receptor beta chain was identified during a study of blood T cell repertoires in COVID-19. Original processing methods: It was from reference gene primer amplification that nucleated cell counts were estimated. Libraries were prepared by immunoSEQ multiplex PCR; TCRdb keeps only in-frame clonotypes and omits some of them. The DNA gave D and trimming, while V, J and clone size come from that table. The sample lists 290,000 or so clones, 80% to 85% occurring once. Participant age was roughly 18 to 90 years, and participants resided in about two dozen US areas. Clinical history reported by participants formed the basis on which cohorts were assigned. People in the exposed group encountered a COVID-19 case within 2 weeks before entering the study. With V trimmed by 6 bases and J by 6 bases, 10 bases remained unmatched. The CDR3 has 14 amino acids. Germline V gives CDR1 MRHNA, CDR2 SNTAGT.

The sequenced sample consisted of PBMCs or T cells enriched from blood (not recorded which). V is TRBV6-4 and J is TRBJ2-7; 8 positions match TRBD2. The sequence derives from a man between 35 and 55 years old who had been exposed to COVID-19. The CDR3 sequence is CASSPGLGALEQYF. The CDR3 DNA follows: TGTGCCAGCAGCCCGGGACTAGGGGCACTCGAGCAGTACTTC.